This record covers a single T cell receptor (beta chain). Its antigen is unidentified. UMIs containing a 6-nucleotide sample barcode were added via template switching. TCRdb re-called the 5' RACE reads and catalogs CDR3 proteins one per entry, DNA excluded. Here the sample table reports around 150,000 distinct CDR3 sequences. The germline gives CDR1 SGHTA, CDR2 FQGTGA. The CDR3 has 14 residues. These data originate in a study of monozygotic twins with inflammatory bowel disease. Broader study findings: Perhaps reflecting limited power, concordant and discordant twins did not differ in repertoire similarity.

The gene calls are TRBV7-3 and TRBJ2-7; TCRdb's D call, TRBD2, is unchecked because there is no DNA. Sequenced: blood. The TCR originated in a human donor with ulcerative colitis or Crohn's disease, or a healthy co-twin of an affected twin (not recorded which). CDR3 sequence reads: CASSSWGGGDEQYF.